The 28 T cell receptor beta chains reported below all come from one sample, sequenced in a study of siplizumab effects on memory and regulatory T cells. This table comes from immunoSEQ multiplex PCR, and its TCRdb copy is limited to in-frame clones, with some not included. The sample includes about 110,000 clones, approximately 90% of them seen just once. Sequencing was performed on Tregs sorted from blood. The receptors come from a human donor in good health.

The V and J genes are TRBV14 and TRBJ2-2, with 11 bases aligning to TRBD2. V trimming: 8 bases; J trimming: 1 base; junction bases outside the gene matches: 3. Germline lookup yields CDR1 SGHDN and CDR2 FVKESK. The length of the CDR3 is 15 residues. In DNA form, the CDR3 reads TGTGCCAGCCAGACTAGCGGGGTGAACACCGGGGAGCTGTTTTTT. It encodes CASQTSGVNTGELFF.

This clone has a single count. The genes are TRBV21-1 and TRBJ2-7; TRBD1 is taken as the D call from the table, unchecked against the DNA. TRBV21-1 represents a pseudogene. This CDR3 has 14 residues. This CDR3 is CASSMKTEHYEQYF. The CDR3 region has the DNA TGTGCCAGCAGCATGAAGACAGAACACTACGAGCAGTACTTC.

CDR3 sequence (DNA): TGTGCCAGCAGACGTTCTAATAGCAATCAGCCCCAGCATTTT. This sequence encodes CASRRSNSNQPQHF. J is TRBJ1-5 and V is TRBV27; no clear D gene. CDR1 MNHEY and CDR2 SMNVEV come from the germline V gene (reference sequence). The CDR3 loop spans 14 amino acids. V dropped 6 bases and J dropped 0 bases, with 9 bases sitting between them.

V is TRBV27 and J is TRBJ1-2; TRBD1 aligns across 8 bases. V was pared by 5 bases and J by 14 bases, with 16 bases of the junction left unmatched. Germline V gene sequence: CDR1 MNHEY, CDR2 SMNVEV (reference sequence). The CDR3 is made up of 14 amino acids. CDR3 in amino acids: CASSPFLGQVVFTF. The CDR3 DNA sequence: TGTGCCAGCAGTCCCTTCCTGGGACAGGTGGTTTTTACCTTC.

The V and J genes are TRBV6-1 and TRBJ2-7, with a weak D call TRBD1 (8 bases). CDR1 and CDR2 (germline): MNHNS, SASEGT. The CDR3 totals 15 residues. Trimming pared 3 bases from V and 7 bases from J, leaving 19 bases between. The CDR3 region has the DNA TGTGCCAGCAGTGAGGGAGGGGCAGGGGGCAGTGAGCAGTACTTC. Residues: CASSEGGAGGSEQYF.

The V gene is TRBV19, the J gene TRBJ2-7; TRBD1 matches at 9 bases. Losses at the gene ends were 5 bases for V and 4 bases for J; bases not matched to a gene: 6. Germline V gene lookup returns CDR1 LNHDA and CDR2 SQIVND (reference sequence). This CDR3 contains 14 residues. The CDR3 DNA reads TGTGCCAGTAGTCCACAGGGGGCAAAATACGAGCAGTACTTC. Protein product: CASSPQGAKYEQYF.

V and J are TRBV11-1 and TRBJ2-3; D might be TRBD1 (6 bases). The CDR3 has 16 residues. In germline, CDR1 is SGHAT, CDR2 FQDESV (reference sequence). Trimming took off 6 bases at V and 5 bases at J, with 21 bases between the two ends. CDR3 loop: CASSRSGTRVKDTQYF. Written as DNA, the CDR3 is TGTGCCAGCAGTCGGTCCGGGACAAGGGTTAAAGATACGCAGTATTTT. Based on the CDR3 plus reference TRBV11-1 and TRBJ2-3, the full variable domain is EAEVAQSPRYKITEKSQAVAFWCDPISGHATLYWYRQILGQGPELLVQFQDESVVDDSQLPKDRFSAERLKGVDSTLKIQPAELGDSAMYLCASSRSGTRVKDTQYFGPGTRLTVL.

The chain uses TRBV15 and TRBJ1-1; TRBD1 agrees at 8 bases. The CDR3 is made up of 16 amino acids. With 4 bases clipped from V and 4 bases from J, the junction kept 11 bases outside the gene matches. Germline assignment: CDR1 LNHNV and CDR2 YYDKDF (reference sequence). The CDR3 DNA is TGTGCCACCAGCATATGGACAGGGAGGGAGGGCACTGAAGCTTTCTTT. Protein product: CATSIWTGREGTEAFF. The full variable domain, in which reference TRBV15 and TRBJ1-1 provide the parts outside the CDR3, is DAMVIQNPRYQVTQFGKPVTLSCSQTLNHNVMYWYQQKSSQAPKLLFHYYDKDFNNEADTPDNFQSRRPNTSFCFLDIRSPGLGDTAMYLCATSIWTGREGTEAFFGQGTRLTVV.

The rearrangement links TRBV7-4 to TRBJ1-5; D is perhaps TRBD1 (5 bases). CDR1 and CDR2 (germline): SGHVT, SQSDAQ. Trimming took 1 base from V and 3 from J, leaving 13 bases between them. The CDR3 totals 16 residues. CDR3 bases: TGTGCCAGCAGCTTAGAAGGGGATCCAAACAATCAGCCCCAGCATTTT. It is translated as CASSLEGDPNNQPQHF.

The rearrangement joins TRBV2 to TRBJ2-1, with 13 bases identical to TRBD2. V shed 7 bases, J shed 9 bases, and the junction held 6 bases outside the gene matches. CDR3 length: 14 amino acids. Germline V lookup: CDR1 SNHLY, CDR2 FYNNEI. The CDR3 DNA reads as TGTGCCAGCATCCGGACTAGCGGGAGTTCTGAGCAGTTCTTC. As protein: CASIRTSGSSEQFF. The whole variable domain, filled in from reference TRBV2 and TRBJ2-1, reads EPEVTQTPSHQVTQMGQEVILRCVPISNHLYFYWYRQILGQKVEFLVSFYNNEISEKSEIFDDQFSVERPDGSNFTLKIRSTKLEDSAMYFCASIRTSGSSEQFFGPGTRLTVL.

The V call is TRBV6-4, the J call TRBJ2-6; 7 positions agree with TRBD1. The CDR3 extends over 15 amino acids. With 6 bases clipped from V and 2 bases from J, the junction kept 4 bases outside the gene matches. CDR1 MRHNA and CDR2 SNTAGT come from the germline V gene. The CDR3: CASSADRAGANVLTF. In nucleotides, the CDR3 is TGTGCCAGCAGCGCAGACAGGGCTGGGGCCAACGTCCTGACTTTC.

V is TRBV5-1 and J is TRBJ2-1; 9 bases are shared with TRBD1. V was pared by 0 bases and J by 7 bases, with 11 bases of the junction left unmatched. The CDR3 consists of 17 residues. Looked up from germline, CDR1 is SGHRS and CDR2 is YFSETQ. As DNA, the CDR3 is TGCGCCAGCAGCTTGGGGTCGGGACAGGGATTGAGGAATGAGCAGTTCTTC. Protein: CASSLGSGQGLRNEQFF.

This chain connects TRBV18 to TRBJ2-2; D is possibly TRBD1 (7 bases). Trimming stripped 3 bases from V and 0 bases from J, with 14 bases between. CDR1 and CDR2 from the germline V gene are KGHSH and LQKENI. The CDR3 sequence is 17 residues long. The chain's CDR3 is CASSPRTGGTNTGELFF. CDR3 coding DNA: TGTGCCAGCTCACCCCGGACAGGCGGGACGAACACCGGGGAGCTGTTTTTT.

This clone was recorded once. The chain joins TRBV30 to TRBJ1-2; D remains unclear. The CDR3 spans 15 residues. The germline V and J ends were trimmed by 3 bases and 2 bases, with 16 bases remaining between them. Germline assignment: CDR1 GTSNPN and CDR2 SVGIG (reference sequence). CDR3 loop: CAWRPHVRRNYGYTF. CDR3 DNA: TGTGCCTGGAGACCCCACGTACGACGAAACTATGGCTACACCTTC.

V gene TRBV5-1 combines with J gene TRBJ2-7; 9 bases map to TRBD2. The CDR3 loop spans 15 amino acids. J lost 3 bases, V lost 4 bases, and 8 bases had no gene match. Germline V CDR1 and CDR2: SGHRS, YFSETQ. The CDR3 sequence: CASSTEPSGNYEQYF. DNA for the CDR3: TGCGCCAGCAGCACGGAGCCTAGCGGGAACTACGAGCAGTACTTC. Full variable domain (rest looked up from reference TRBV5-1 and TRBJ2-7): KAGVTQTPRYLIKTRGQQVTLSCSPISGHRSVSWYQQTPGQGLQFLFEYFSETQRNKGNFPGRFSGRQFSNSRSEMNVSTLELGDSALYLCASSTEPSGNYEQYFGPGTRLTVT.

The chain employs TRBV5-4 and TRBJ2-1, with TRBD2 matching over 14 bases. From germline, CDR1 is SGHNT and CDR2 YYREEE (reference sequence). The V and J ends lost 3 bases and 10 bases, in that order; junction bases with no gene match: 9. The CDR3 has 16 amino acids. The CDR3 protein is CASSSGTSGSYGEQFF. The CDR3 bases are TGTGCCAGCAGCTCCGGGACTAGCGGGAGTTACGGGGAGCAGTTCTTC.

The genes are TRBV5-1 and TRBJ2-5; TRBD1 agrees at 8 bases. The CDR3 spans 16 residues. With 0 bases clipped from V and 5 bases from J, the junction kept 9 bases outside the gene matches. The germline V gene encodes CDR1 SGHRS and CDR2 YFSETQ. CDR3 protein: CASSLVSTGARETQYF. The CDR3 DNA reads as TGCGCCAGCAGCTTGGTCTCGACAGGGGCCAGGGAGACCCAGTACTTC.

This chain joins TRBV27 and TRBJ2-7, with TRBD1 as a possible D gene (6 bases). Germline loops: CDR1 MNHEY, CDR2 SMNVEV (reference sequence). Trimming left V 7 bases short and J 2 bases short, with 18 bases between. The CDR3 extends over 15 amino acids. The CDR3 DNA reads TGTGCCAGCACCTCGATTCGGGACACAACCTACGAGCAGTACTTC. Residues: CASTSIRDTTYEQYF.

The rearrangement links TRBV5-1 to TRBJ1-1; 10 nucleotides line up with TRBD1. CDR1 SGHRS and CDR2 YFSETQ come from the germline V gene. Unmatched junction bases numbered 11, after V lost 2 bases and J lost 4 bases. This CDR3 spans 17 amino acids. The CDR3: CASSFGQGDYYATEAFF. CDR3 nucleotides: TGCGCCAGCAGCTTCGGACAGGGGGACTACTACGCCACTGAAGCTTTCTTT.

The chain carries TRBV4-1 and TRBJ2-7, with 8 bases that match TRBD2. Trimming cost V 1 base and J 1 base; bases outside gene matches: 3. The CDR3 loop spans 15 amino acids. Germline CDR1 is MGHRA and CDR2 is YSYEKL. The DNA of the CDR3 is TGCGCCAGCAGCCAAGCCGGGACTAGATCCTACGAGCAGTACTTC. It translates to CASSQAGTRSYEQYF.

The DNA for the CDR3 is TGTGCCAGTAGTAAATCGGGAGGGAGCACCGGGGAGCTGTTTTTT. Protein product: CASSKSGGSTGELFF. The chain links TRBV19 to TRBJ2-2, with 8 bases that match TRBD2. The CDR3 extends over 15 amino acids. The germline gives CDR1 LNHDA, CDR2 SQIVND (reference sequence). V dropped 4 bases and J dropped 4; count of bases not matched to a gene: 5.

The rearrangement joins TRBV5-1 to TRBJ2-2; D not certain. Trimming shortened V by 1 base and J by 7 bases, and 2 bases separated the two germline ends. From germline, CDR1 is SGHRS and CDR2 YFSETQ. The CDR3 extends over 11 amino acids. The DNA for the CDR3 is TGCGCCAGCAGCTTGTTCGGGGAGCTGTTTTTT. It is translated as CASSLFGELFF.

The chain recombines TRBV10-3 with TRBJ1-1; D not certain. Trimming took 6 bases from V and 0 from J, leaving 5 bases between them. The germline V gene encodes CDR1 ENHRY and CDR2 SYGVKD. The CDR3 has 12 amino acids. CDR3: CAISGLNTEAFF. CDR3 DNA sequence: TGTGCCATCAGCGGCCTGAACACTGAAGCTTTCTTT.

The chain carries TRBV28 and TRBJ2-5; 7 bases agree with TRBD1. The J call may not be correct, given that the DNA end is closer to TRBJ2-7. CDR1 and CDR2 from the germline V gene are MDHEN and SYDVKM. The CDR3 spans 14 residues. The CDR3 region is CASSVRQGSYEQYF. The CDR3 nucleotides are TGTGCCAGCAGTGTACGACAGGGTTCCTACGAGCAGTACTTC.

In its sample, this clone was seen a few times. The chain carries TRBV10-3 and TRBJ1-6, with D uncertain. Germline V gene data show CDR1 as ENHRY and CDR2 as SYGVKD. The germline V and J ends were trimmed by 5 bases and 0 bases, with 11 bases remaining between them. There are 16 residues in the CDR3. The CDR3 DNA reads as TGTGCCATCAGTCCGACCTGGAGCTCCTATAATTCACCCCTCCACTTT. Translation: CAISPTWSSYNSPLHF.

The rearrangement joins TRBV19 to TRBJ1-5; the D is unclear. CDR3 length: 13 amino acids. Looked up from germline, CDR1 is LNHDA and CDR2 is SQIVND (reference sequence). Between the trimmed V and J ends, which lost 4 bases and 9 bases, there was a span of 13 bases. CDR3 loop: CASSNPNFGPQHF. The CDR3 nucleotides are TGTGCCAGTAGTAACCCAAACTTTGGGCCCCAGCATTTT.

This chain uses TRBV11-3 with TRBJ2-5; D is unresolved. Trimming removed 4 bases at V and 0 bases at J, with 9 bases between. The CDR3 is 14 amino acids. Germline CDR1 reads SGHNT; CDR2 reads YENEEA. The CDR3 coding sequence is TGTGCCAGCAGCTCCGGACGGAACCAAGAGACCCAGTACTTC. Residues: CASSSGRNQETQYF.

The gene calls are TRBV14 and TRBJ1-1; no firm D call. V lost 4 bases to trimming and J lost 0 bases, with 15 bases between them. Germline CDR1 and CDR2: SGHDN and FVKESK. This CDR3 has 16 amino acids. This chain's CDR3 is CASSLHGSRMNTEAFF. DNA for the CDR3: TGTGCCAGCAGCCTACACGGGAGCAGGATGAACACTGAAGCTTTCTTT.